Each of the 17 T cell receptor beta chains below was sequenced from the same sample in a study of T cell responses to AZD1222 COVID-19 vaccine. Assay used: immunoSEQ multiplex PCR; TCRdb lists only in-frame clones, some missing. The table includes 150,000 to 200,000 clones, 88% detected once. The sample here was peripheral blood, taken on day 0 of AZD1222 vaccination. The receptor source for this set is an adult in good health.

This clone was recorded a few times. V is TRBV28 and J is TRBJ1-2; D gene unclear. Germline-derived CDR1 and CDR2 are MDHEN and SYDVKM. V lost 4 bases to trimming and J lost 2 bases, with 11 bases between them. This CDR3 has 14 residues. CDR3 nucleotide sequence: TGTGCCAGCAGTTCCCGATCGGCCAACTATGGCTACACCTTC. Its translation is CASSSRSANYGYTF.

The chain joins TRBV13 to TRBJ2-2; the D is unclear. The CDR3 loop spans 12 amino acids. Germline V gives CDR1 PRHDT, CDR2 FYEKMQ (reference sequence). V was trimmed by 3 bases and J by 6 bases, leaving 5 bases between them. DNA of the CDR3: TGTGCCAGCAGCTTTGGGGCCGGGGAGCTGTTTTTT. It codes for CASSFGAGELFF.

This chain uses TRBV6-5 with TRBJ2-7, with 7 bases lining up with TRBD1. The CDR3 sequence is 15 residues long. Germline CDR1 is MNHEY and CDR2 is SVGAGI. The ends lost 4 bases at V and 2 bases at J; junction bases unmatched: 8. CDR3 sequence reads: CASSFAGTAPYEQYF. Written as DNA, the CDR3 is TGTGCCAGCAGTTTCGCCGGGACAGCACCCTACGAGCAGTACTTC.

This clone was observed a single time. The V and J genes are TRBV3-1 (or the pseudogene TRBV3-2) and TRBJ2-3; D is unresolved. Germline CDR1 and CDR2: LGHDT and YNNKEL (reference sequence). V dropped 3 bases and J dropped 0 bases, with 4 bases sitting between them. This CDR3 region has 13 residues. CDR3 amino acids: CASSHRSTDTQYF. The DNA for the CDR3 is TGTGCCAGCAGCCATAGGAGCACAGATACGCAGTATTTT.

This chain uses TRBV6-5 with TRBJ2-6, with D maybe TRBD2 (6 bases). There are 15 residues in the CDR3. Germline V lookup: CDR1 MNHEY, CDR2 SVGAGI. With 6 bases removed from V and 4 bases from J, the gap between germline ends came to 13 bases. In nucleotides, the CDR3 is TGTGCCAGCAGACGCGGGGTTGGAGGGGCCAACGTCCTGACTTTC. Protein: CASRRGVGGANVLTF.

This clone showed up just a few times. The chain combines TRBV7-2 with TRBJ2-1; D possibly corresponds to TRBD1 (6 bases). CDR3 length: 15 residues. CDR1 is SGHTA and CDR2 is FQGNSA in the germline V gene. With 1 base removed from V and 0 bases from J, the gap between germline ends came to 7 bases. In nucleotides, the CDR3 is TGTGCCAGCAGCTTAGTACAGGGCTCCTACAATGAGCAGTTCTTC. It translates to CASSLVQGSYNEQFF.

This sequence joins TRBV7-3 and TRBJ2-3; TRBD1 might be the D (5 bases). Trimming pared 5 bases from V and 0 bases from J, leaving 6 bases between. The CDR3 has 13 residues. Germline-derived CDR1 and CDR2 are SGHTA and FQGTGA. The CDR3 DNA reads as TGTGCCAGCAGCACAGGAAGCACAGATACGCAGTATTTT. This codes for CASSTGSTDTQYF.

This chain's CDR3 is CASSSPGRRTDTQYF. The CDR3 DNA reads as TGTGCCAGCAGCTCCCCGGGGCGGCGGACAGATACGCAGTATTTT. V gene TRBV11-2 combines with J gene TRBJ2-3; D possibly matches TRBD1 or TRBD2 (5 bases each). Germline V gives CDR1 SGHAT, CDR2 FQNNGV. Trimming took 4 bases from V and 3 from J, leaving 14 bases between them. This CDR3 spans 15 amino acids. Full variable domain (missing parts from reference TRBV11-2 and TRBJ2-3): EAGVAQSPRYKIIEKRQSVAFWCNPISGHATLYWYQQILGQGPKLLIQFQNNGVVDDSQLPKDRFSAERLKGVDSTLKIQPAKLEDSAVYLCASSSPGRRTDTQYFGPGTRLTVL.

This clone was seen more than once but under ten times. This chain uses TRBV10-2 with TRBJ2-7, with 10 nucleotides matching TRBD2. The length of the CDR3 is 17 residues. The germline CDR1 and CDR2 sequences are WSHSY and SAAADI. The J segment lost 3 bases and the V segment lost 3 bases, leaving 11 bases of the junction unmatched. The CDR3 sequence: CASSDGPSGGAVYEQYF. The CDR3 nucleotides read TGCGCCAGCAGTGACGGACCAAGCGGGGGGGCCGTCTACGAGCAGTACTTC.

The chain carries TRBV7-7 and TRBJ2-1; 8 bases line up with TRBD1. Germline loops: CDR1 SSHAT, CDR2 FNYEAQ (reference sequence). This CDR3 is built from 13 residues. Trimming took 4 bases from V and 7 from J; bases not matched to a gene: 3. The CDR3 coding sequence is TGTGCCAGCAGCTCCCGACAGGGGAATGAGCAGTTCTTC. This gives the protein CASSSRQGNEQFF.

The V and J genes are TRBV7-6 and TRBJ1-1; the match to TRBD1 covers 8 bases. CDR3 length: 16 residues. V lost 0 bases and J lost 1; bases outside the gene matches: 4. CDR1 and CDR2 (germline): SGHVS, FNYEAQ. DNA of the CDR3: TGTGCCAGCAGCTTAGCGCCCGGACAGGGGAACACTGAAGCTTTCTTT. The encoded protein is CASSLAPGQGNTEAFF.

The J gene is TRBJ1-1, the V gene TRBV30; D is uncertain. The CDR3 has 14 residues. Germline V gene lookup returns CDR1 GTSNPN and CDR2 SVGIG (reference sequence). Trimming removed 0 bases at V and 1 base at J, with 9 bases between. As DNA, the CDR3 is TGTGCCTGGAGTGTAGACACTTGGAACACTGAAGCTTTCTTT. Protein: CAWSVDTWNTEAFF.

In DNA, the CDR3 is TGTGCCAGCAGCCCCGCCGGGGAAGGGAGCTACGAGCAGTACTTC. Its protein product is CASSPAGEGSYEQYF. The chain couples TRBV7-3 to TRBJ2-7; D might be TRBD2 (5 bases). Germline loops: CDR1 SGHTA, CDR2 FQGTGA. The V gene lost 5 bases and the J gene lost 3 bases, with 17 bases spanning the gap. The CDR3 length is 15 residues.

The chain is built from TRBV6-5 and TRBJ2-5; TRBD2 agrees at 12 bases. V was clipped by 4 bases and J by 3 bases; unmatched bases: 3. Germline CDR1 MNHEY, CDR2 SVGAGI. The CDR3 contains 15 residues. CDR3 protein: CASSSWTSGEETQYF. In DNA, the CDR3 is TGTGCCAGCAGTTCCTGGACTAGCGGGGAAGAGACCCAGTACTTC.

The chain links TRBV9 to TRBJ2-5, with 11 bases matching TRBD2. The CDR3 totals 18 residues. V lost 4 bases and J lost 5; bases outside the gene matches: 16. CDR1 and CDR2 from the germline V gene are SGDLS and YYNGEE. The chain's CDR3 is CASSPHTQTSGVGETQYF. For the CDR3, the DNA is TGTGCCAGCAGCCCCCATACCCAGACTAGCGGGGTGGGGGAGACCCAGTACTTC.

The chain recombines TRBV6-6 with TRBJ2-7; 7 positions match TRBD2. Germline V CDR1 and CDR2: MNHNY, SVGAGI (reference sequence). The CDR3 has 14 residues. J lost 3 bases, V lost 2 bases, and 4 bases had no gene match. CDR3 nucleotides: TGTGCCAGCAGTTACGGACTAGAAGTCTACGAGCAGTACTTC. Its translation: CASSYGLEVYEQYF.

V is TRBV24-1 and J is TRBJ2-7, with D possibly being TRBD1 or TRBD2 (5 bases each). The CDR3 is 13 amino acids. The V and J ends lost 4 bases and 6 bases respectively, with 12 bases between them. Looked up from germline, CDR1 is KGHDR and CDR2 is SFDVKD. The CDR3, as DNA: TGTGCCACCAGTGACCCCGGGACGTCCGAGCAGTACTTC. Protein: CATSDPGTSEQYF.